Reported below is one TCR beta chain. The data originate from a study of blood T cell repertoires in COVID-19. Study background: COVID-19 samples collected from the United States, Italy and Spain covered acute and convalescent phases. The cDNA or gDNA used as material had been derived from T cells, B-cell-depleted T cells, or PBMCs.

As handled by the study authors: The authors estimated nucleated cell counts from reference gene primer amplification. Profiling relied on immunoSEQ multiplex PCR, and the TCRdb table lists in-frame clones only, not all of them. The V and J calls and the clone size are those of that table, but D and trimming were determined from the DNA. Of roughly 260,000 clones detected, approximately 91% appear once; the ten largest clones hold 2% to 2.5%. V lost 8 bases and J lost 7, with 17 bases in between. CDR3 length: 13 amino acids. The germline V gene has CDR1 LNHDA and CDR2 SQIVND (reference sequence). This TCR came from a woman aged 40 to 55 who had recovered from COVID-19. Source material: peripheral blood. This chain links TRBV19 with TRBJ2-5, with a weak D call TRBD1 (6 bases). Written as DNA, the CDR3 is TGTGCCAGTGGGGGCGGATCCGGAGGGACCCAGTACTTC. Its translation: CASGGGSGGTQYF.